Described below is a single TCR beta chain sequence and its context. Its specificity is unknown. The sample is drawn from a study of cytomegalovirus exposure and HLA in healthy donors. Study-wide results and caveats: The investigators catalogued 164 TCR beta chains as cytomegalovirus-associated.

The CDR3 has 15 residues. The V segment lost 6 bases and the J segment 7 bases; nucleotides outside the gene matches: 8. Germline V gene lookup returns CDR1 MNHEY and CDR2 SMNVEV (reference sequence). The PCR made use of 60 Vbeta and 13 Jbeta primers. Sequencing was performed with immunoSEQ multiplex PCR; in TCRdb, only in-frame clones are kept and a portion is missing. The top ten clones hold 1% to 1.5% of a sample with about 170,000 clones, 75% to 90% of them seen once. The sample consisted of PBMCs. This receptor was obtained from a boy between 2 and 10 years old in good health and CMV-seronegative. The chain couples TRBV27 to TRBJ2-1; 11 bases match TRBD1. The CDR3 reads CASRTGTGGENEQFF. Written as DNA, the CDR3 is TGTGCCAGCAGGACCGGGACAGGGGGTGAAAATGAGCAGTTCTTC.